The next 8 T cell receptor beta chains were all read from a single sample in a study of cytomegalovirus exposure and HLA in healthy donors. Primers for the PCR totalled 60 Vbeta and 13 Jbeta. Assay: immunoSEQ multiplex PCR; the TCRdb copy retains only in-frame clones and omits some. This listing includes fewer than 250,000 clones. Sequencing input: PBMCs. The receptors come from a woman aged 30 to 39 in good health and CMV-seropositive.

This chain connects TRBV28 to TRBJ2-5; D remains ambiguous. The DNA end is more similar to TRBJ2-7, so the J call may be wrong. CDR1 is MDHEN and CDR2 is SYDVKM in the germline V gene. The CDR3 spans 12 residues. CDR3 sequence reads: CASSPRLYEQYF. The CDR3 DNA sequence: TGTGCCAGCAGCCCACGCCTTTACGAGCAGTACTTC.

This chain connects TRBV10-1 to TRBJ2-7, with 7 bases that match TRBD1. This CDR3 region has 14 residues. CDR1 is WNHNN and CDR2 is SYGVQD in the germline V gene (reference sequence). V dropped 3 bases and J dropped 0; count of bases not matched to a gene: 2. The DNA for the CDR3 is TGCGCCAGCAGTGAAGGGGGCAGCTCCTACGAGCAGTACTTC. Its protein is CASSEGGSSYEQYF.

The chain has TRBV5-1 and TRBJ2-3; D may be TRBD2 (6 bases). Trimming took 4 bases from V and 0 from J, leaving 15 bases between them. The V gene's germline CDR1 is SGHRS and CDR2 YFSETQ. This CDR3 spans 16 amino acids. CDR3 nucleotide sequence: TGCGCCAGCAGCCCATCCGGGACTCTCAGCACAGATACGCAGTATTTT. Residues: CASSPSGTLSTDTQYF. The full variable domain, in which reference TRBV5-1 and TRBJ2-3 provide the parts outside the CDR3, is KAGVTQTPRYLIKTRGQQVTLSCSPISGHRSVSWYQQTPGQGLQFLFEYFSETQRNKGNFPGRFSGRQFSNSRSEMNVSTLELGDSALYLCASSPSGTLSTDTQYFGPGTRLTVL.

This chain uses TRBV11-2 with TRBJ1-1; 8 positions match TRBD1. With 5 bases clipped from V and 5 bases from J, the junction kept 4 bases outside the gene matches. CDR1 SGHAT and CDR2 FQNNGV come from the germline V gene. The length of the CDR3 is 13 residues. CDR3 residues: CASSQGAGTEAFF. The DNA for the CDR3 is TGTGCCAGCAGCCAGGGGGCAGGAACTGAAGCTTTCTTT.

The chain is built from TRBV6-6 and TRBJ1-5, with TRBD1 matching over 11 bases. V lost 8 bases and J lost 7; bases outside the gene matches: 4. Germline assignment: CDR1 MNHNY and CDR2 SVGAGI (reference sequence). This CDR3 region has 13 residues. CDR3: CASGQGAKQPQHF. The CDR3 bases are TGTGCCAGCGGACAGGGGGCGAAGCAGCCCCAGCATTTT.

The chain employs TRBV13 and TRBJ1-2; possible D gene TRBD1, 6 bases. This CDR3 spans 14 amino acids. V shed 1 base and J shed 3 bases, with 9 bases lying between them. CDR1 PRHDT and CDR2 FYEKMQ come from the germline V gene (reference sequence). The CDR3 loop is CASSLAQGYYGYTF. The CDR3 DNA is TGTGCCAGCAGCTTAGCGCAGGGGTACTATGGCTACACCTTC.

This chain connects TRBV11-3 to TRBJ2-7; D call uncertain. This CDR3 region has 15 residues. From germline, CDR1 is SGHNT and CDR2 YENEEA. The V end lost 4 bases, the J end lost 4 bases, and 17 bases lay between the germline ends. The DNA of the CDR3 is TGTGCCAGCAGCTCGGGTCAAAAACCCCCATACGAGCAGTACTTC. Translated: CASSSGQKPPYEQYF.

J is TRBJ1-2 and V is TRBV18, with D perhaps matching TRBD1 (5 bases). V lost 3 bases to trimming and J lost 6 bases, with 14 bases between them. Germline assignment: CDR1 KGHSH and CDR2 LQKENI. The length of the CDR3 is 14 residues. CDR3 sequence (DNA): TGTGCCAGCTCACCGAACCCGGGGACTGATGGCTACACCTTC. Encoded protein: CASSPNPGTDGYTF. Full variable domain (missing parts from reference TRBV18 and TRBJ1-2): NAGVMQNPRHLVRRRGQEARLRCSPMKGHSHVYWYRQLPEEGLKFMVYLQKENIIDESGMPKERFSAEFPKEGPSILRIQQVVRGDSAAYFCASSPNPGTDGYTFGSGTRLTVV.